This T cell receptor beta chain emerged from a study of molecular identifiers for immune sequencing clone quantification. Study as a whole: Replicates involved a five-way split of RNA from about 19,000 or 110,000 naive CD8 cells, with sequencing of four.

Germline-derived CDR1 and CDR2 are MNHEY and SVGEGT. The V end lost 6 bases, the J end lost 11 bases, and 11 bases lay between the germline ends. The CDR3 totals 12 residues. Each CDR3 protein gets one entry after TCRdb re-called the PCR reads with MiXCR. The repertoire holds more than 550,000 distinct CDR3 sequences, approximately 24% seen once, with around 0.78% in the top ten. Libraries of naive CD8 cells were prepared from around 20,000 to 990,000 sorted cells using 10%, 30% or 50% RNA. The authors gated naive CD8 T cells as CD8+CD4-CCR7+CD45RA+ for sorting. This clonotype was seen only a few times.

The J gene is TRBJ1-6, the V gene TRBV6-2 or TRBV6-3; D is unclear. Input material: naive CD8+ T cells from blood, with Jurkat cell RNA spiked in. As to subset: FACS-sorted CD8+CD4-CCR7+CD45RA+ naive T cells. This receptor was obtained from a human donor in good health. Some libraries in this study had Jurkat cell RNA spiked in. The CDR3 loop reads CASSVGPPPLHF. The CDR3 DNA reads TGTGCCAGCAGCGTAGGGCCGCCACCCCTCCACTTT.